One and the same sample provided the 23 T cell receptor beta chains below, sequenced in a study of OX40 agonist ivuxolimab in advanced cancers. TCRdb's table, derived via immunoSEQ multiplex PCR, lists solely in-frame clones and lacks some. The sample yields over 95,000 clones, around nine tenths seen once. Material: CD4+ or CD8+ T cells sorted from blood, obtained in a trial of the OX40 agonist ivuxolimab. These TCRs come from an adult with an advanced solid tumor such as melanoma, head and neck, liver or kidney cancer.

The chain employs TRBV5-5 and TRBJ2-1; D gene ambiguous. The CDR3 contains 14 residues. V dropped 2 bases and J dropped 7 bases, with 13 bases sitting between them. Germline V gives CDR1 SGHKS, CDR2 YYEKEE (reference sequence). CDR3 DNA: TGTGCCAGCAGCTTAGCAACAGCCGAAAATGAGCAGTTCTTC. This gives the protein CASSLATAENEQFF.

J is TRBJ2-7 and V is TRBV2; D might be TRBD1 (5 bases). Germline values: CDR1 SNHLY, CDR2 FYNNEI. The CDR3 totals 16 residues. V was shortened by 2 bases and J by 12 bases, with 26 bases between the two germline ends. In nucleotides, the CDR3 is TGTGCCAGCAGTGAAACCACGGTACAGGTTGGCCCGCGCCCGTACTTC. It translates to CASSETTVQVGPRPYF.

The chain recombines TRBV2 with TRBJ2-2; 12 nucleotides match TRBD1. CDR3 length equals 16 residues. Looked up from germline, CDR1 is SNHLY and CDR2 is FYNNEI. Trimming took 6 bases from V and 7 from J; bases not matched to a gene: 9. The CDR3 DNA reads as TGTGCCAGCAGAGGAAGTGGGACAGGGGGCTTCGGGGAGCTGTTTTTT. This translates into CASRGSGTGGFGELFF.

This chain links TRBV7-8 with TRBJ1-1; weak D call: TRBD1 (6 bases). CDR1 SGHVS and CDR2 FQNEAQ come from the germline V gene. The CDR3 runs to 14 residues. V lost 6 bases and J 2 bases, leaving 13 bases between the germline ends. The chain's CDR3 is CASRTGTQNTEAFF. In DNA form, the CDR3 reads TGTGCCAGCAGGACCGGGACACAAAACACTGAAGCTTTCTTT. The whole variable domain, remainder taken from reference TRBV7-8 and TRBJ1-1, is GAGVSQSPRYKVAKRGQDVALRCDPISGHVSLFWYQQALGQGPEFLTYFQNEAQLDKSGLPSDRFFAERPEGSVSTLKIQRTQQEDSAVYLCASRTGTQNTEAFFGQGTRLTVV.

The CDR3 sequence is CASSTLGETQYF. Here the CDR3 DNA reads TGTGCCAGCTCCACACTAGGAGAGACCCAGTACTTC. V and J are TRBV18 and TRBJ2-5, with D maybe TRBD2 (5 bases). CDR1 and CDR2 (germline): KGHSH, LQKENI. The CDR3 runs 12 residues. The germline V and J ends were trimmed by 6 bases and 4 bases, with 9 bases remaining between them.

This chain joins TRBV11-1 and TRBJ2-5, with a tentative D call TRBD1 (6 bases). The CDR3 length is 14 residues. CDR1 is SGHAT and CDR2 is FQDESV in the germline V gene (reference sequence). V lost 1 base and J 3 bases, leaving 9 bases between the germline ends. CDR3 in DNA: TGTGCCAGCAGCTTAGGTCCAGGGGAAGAGACCCAGTACTTC. Residues: CASSLGPGEETQYF.

The chain recombines TRBV14 with TRBJ2-1; possible D gene TRBD1, 6 bases. The germline CDR1 and CDR2 sequences are SGHDN and FVKESK. This CDR3 comprises 14 residues. The V and J ends lost 2 bases and 7 bases respectively, with 12 bases between them. CDR3 sequence: CASSQFRGGNEQFF. The CDR3 DNA reads TGTGCCAGCAGCCAATTCAGGGGCGGGAATGAGCAGTTCTTC.

CDR3 in DNA: TGTGCCAGCAGCCGACAGACCAACACTGAAGCTTTCTTT. Its translation: CASSRQTNTEAFF. The chain has TRBV7-3 and TRBJ1-1; TRBD1 might be the D (5 bases). Germline CDR1 reads SGHTA; CDR2 reads FQGTGA. The CDR3 extends over 13 amino acids. The ends were cut back, 5 bases at V and 2 bases at J, with 9 bases in the middle. The full variable domain, completed using reference TRBV7-3 and TRBJ1-1, is GAGVSQTPSNKVTEKGKYVELRCDPISGHTALYWYRQSLGQGPEFLIYFQGTGAADDSGLPNDRFFAVRPEGSVSTLKIQRTERGDSAVYLCASSRQTNTEAFFGQGTRLTVV.

This chain links TRBV6-1 with TRBJ2-7; 8 positions match TRBD1. Germline CDR1 MNHNS, CDR2 SASEGT. CDR3 length equals 13 residues. The V and J ends lost 6 bases and 6 bases, in that order; junction bases with no gene match: 7. The CDR3 nucleotides are TGTGCCAGCAGAGCATCAGGGGGCGGCGAGCAGTACTTC. It specifies CASRASGGGEQYF.

The chain couples TRBV7-2 to TRBJ2-7; D may be TRBD1 (6 bases). In germline, CDR1 is SGHTA, CDR2 FQGNSA. V shed 4 bases and J shed 3 bases, with 10 bases lying between them. The CDR3 covers 13 residues. CDR3: CASSSGHLYEQYF. The CDR3 DNA is TGTGCCAGCAGCTCGGGACATCTCTACGAGCAGTACTTC.

In its sample, this clone was seen once. This chain uses TRBV6-6 with TRBJ2-7; weak D call: TRBD2 (6 bases). CDR3 length equals 13 residues. CDR1 MNHNY and CDR2 SVGAGI come from the germline V gene (reference sequence). V shed 6 bases and J shed 1 base, with 10 bases lying between them. The CDR3 region is CASRQAGSYEQYF. The CDR3 coding sequence is TGTGCCAGCAGACAAGCGGGTTCCTACGAGCAGTACTTC.

The V gene is TRBV6-1, the J gene TRBJ2-7, with 8 bases identical to TRBD1. The CDR3 has 14 amino acids. Looked up from germline, CDR1 is MNHNS and CDR2 is SASEGT. V shed 7 bases, J shed 0 bases, and the junction held 5 bases outside the gene matches. This chain's CDR3 is CASNRQGSSYEQYF. CDR3 nucleotides: TGTGCCAGCAACCGACAGGGGAGCTCCTACGAGCAGTACTTC.

This rearrangement joins TRBV27 to TRBJ2-3; 9 nucleotides match TRBD1. CDR3 size: 16 residues. CDR1 MNHEY and CDR2 SMNVEV come from the germline V gene (reference sequence). Unmatched junction bases numbered 8, after V lost 5 bases and J lost 2 bases. In DNA, the CDR3 is TGTGCCAGCAGTCCAACCGGGACAGGGTACACAGATACGCAGTATTTT. Translating it yields CASSPTGTGYTDTQYF.

The rearrangement uses TRBV5-4 and TRBJ1-2; TRBD1 is a possible D gene (5 bases). Trimming shortened V by 0 bases and J by 6 bases, and 9 bases separated the two germline ends. The CDR3 is 13 residues long. CDR1 and CDR2 (germline): SGHNT, YYREEE (reference sequence). The CDR3 bases are TGTGCCAGCAGCTTGGCCGGGGCTCATGGCTACACCTTC. It specifies CASSLAGAHGYTF.

The V and J genes are TRBV5-6 and TRBJ2-7; 11 bases match TRBD1. Trimming cost V 4 bases and J 7 bases; bases outside gene matches: 7. The CDR3 has 14 residues. Germline CDR1 reads SGHDT; CDR2 reads YYEEEE. As DNA, the CDR3 is TGTGCCAGCAGCAAGGACAGGGGGCTGTCGGAGCAGTACTTC. Translation gives CASSKDRGLSEQYF.

The chain is built from TRBV6-6 and TRBJ1-2, with a tentative D call TRBD1 (5 bases). Germline-derived CDR1 and CDR2 are MNHNY and SVGAGI (reference sequence). V was shortened by 7 bases and J by 8 bases, with 14 bases between the two germline ends. The CDR3 covers 12 residues. The CDR3 is CASTAEGWGYTF. For the CDR3, the DNA is TGTGCCAGCACGGCCGAGGGGTGGGGCTACACCTTC.

The chain couples TRBV7-3 to TRBJ2-1, with 8 bases identical to TRBD2. CDR1 SGHTA and CDR2 FQGTGA come from the germline V gene. This CDR3 region has 14 residues. The J segment lost 15 bases and the V segment lost 6 bases, leaving 16 bases of the junction unmatched. The CDR3 sequence: CASRSSGTRGDLFF. The CDR3 region has the DNA TGTGCCAGCAGGTCCTCCGGGACTAGAGGTGATCTGTTCTTC.

V gene TRBV4-3 combines with J gene TRBJ2-7, with 10 bases lining up with TRBD2. V lost 1 base to trimming and J lost 5 bases; unmatched junction nucleotides: 5. The germline V gene has CDR1 LGHNA and CDR2 YSLEER. This CDR3 region has 15 residues. CDR3 protein: CASSQGTSGTHEQYF. The CDR3 DNA is TGCGCCAGCAGCCAAGGAACTAGCGGGACCCACGAGCAGTACTTC.

The V and J genes are TRBV6-5 and TRBJ1-1; D ambiguous. This CDR3 contains 13 residues. V gave up 2 bases and J gave up 9 bases, with 13 bases separating them. The germline V gene encodes CDR1 MNHEY and CDR2 SVGAGI. CDR3 DNA sequence: TGTGCCAGCAGTTACGCAGAAGGATTTAAAGCTTTCTTT. This encodes CASSYAEGFKAFF.

V usage is TRBV6-1 and J usage is TRBJ2-7; TRBD1 matches at 7 bases. This CDR3 region has 12 residues. Unmatched junction bases numbered 1, after V lost 6 bases and J lost 2 bases. Germline V lookup: CDR1 MNHNS, CDR2 SASEGT. The CDR3 sequence: CASSGTAYEQYF. CDR3 nucleotides: TGTGCCAGCAGCGGGACAGCCTACGAGCAGTACTTC.

V is TRBV6-6 and J is TRBJ2-2; D call uncertain. The CDR3 consists of 13 residues. Germline assignment: CDR1 MNHNY and CDR2 SVGAGI (reference sequence). V was trimmed by 7 bases and J by 1 base, leaving 7 bases between them. The CDR3 spells CASTLVNTGELFF. The CDR3 coding sequence is TGTGCCAGCACGCTGGTGAACACCGGGGAGCTGTTTTTT.

The chain combines TRBV6-6 with TRBJ1-5; D perhaps matches TRBD1 (6 bases). CDR1 MNHNY and CDR2 SVGAGI come from the germline V gene (reference sequence). CDR3 length: 15 amino acids. V gave up 0 bases and J gave up 0 bases, with 6 bases separating them. DNA for the CDR3: TGTGCCAGCAGTTACTCCAGGGGTAGCAATCAGCCCCAGCATTTT. It translates to CASSYSRGSNQPQHF.

The genes are TRBV7-7 and TRBJ2-2; TRBD2 aligns across 7 bases. This CDR3 spans 15 amino acids. Germline values: CDR1 SSHAT, CDR2 FNYEAQ (reference sequence). V shed 3 bases and J 5 bases; nucleotides not matched to a gene: 6. As DNA, the CDR3 is TGTGCCAGCAGCTTGGGCGGGAGTGGGACCGGGGAGCTGTTTTTT. Translating gives CASSLGGSGTGELFF.